The sequence of this T cell receptor beta chain was determined in a study of T cell repertoires in cytomegalovirus infection. The table lists this clonotype with a few counts. The target antigen is unknown. The V gene lost 5 bases and the J gene lost 3 bases, with 10 bases spanning the gap. The germline CDR1 and CDR2 sequences are SGHNT and YENEEA. The CDR3 is 13 amino acids. TCRdb fed the reads into MiXCR, producing one record per CDR3 protein. The table has 380,000 or so distinct CDR3 sequences, nearly 35% seen once. The TCR was taken from a human donor in good health (CMV status not recorded). Some clones in this sample may be carry-over from other donors' samples. The chain recombines TRBV11-3 with TRBJ1-2; tentatively, D is TRBD1 (5 bases). Sequenced here: cultured PBMCs, sampled from culture after CMV antigen stimulation. This chain's CDR3 is CASSAQVDYGYTF. For the CDR3, the DNA is TGTGCCAGCAGCGCACAGGTGGACTATGGCTACACCTTC.